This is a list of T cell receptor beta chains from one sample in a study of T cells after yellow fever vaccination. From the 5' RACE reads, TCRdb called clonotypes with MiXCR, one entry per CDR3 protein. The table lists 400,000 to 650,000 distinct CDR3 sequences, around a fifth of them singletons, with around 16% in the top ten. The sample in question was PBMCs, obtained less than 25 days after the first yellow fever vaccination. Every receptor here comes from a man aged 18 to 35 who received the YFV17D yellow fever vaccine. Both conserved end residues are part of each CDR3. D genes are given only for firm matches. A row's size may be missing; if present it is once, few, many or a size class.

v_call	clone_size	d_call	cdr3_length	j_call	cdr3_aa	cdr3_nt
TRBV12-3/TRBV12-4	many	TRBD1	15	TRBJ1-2	CASSSPGGAIAGYTF	TGTGCCAGCAGTTCCCCAGGGGGCGCGATCGCTGGCTACACCTTC
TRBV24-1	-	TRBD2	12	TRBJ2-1	CATSDYGLVRFF	TGTGCCACCAGTGATTACGGACTAGTTCGGTTCTTC
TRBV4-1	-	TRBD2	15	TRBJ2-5	CASSHLSGGKETQYF	TGCGCCAGCAGCCATCTAAGCGGGGGAAAAGAGACCCAGTACTTC
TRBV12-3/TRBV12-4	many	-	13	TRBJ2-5	CASSRPPPETQYF	TGTGCCAGCAGTCGTCCCCCCCCAGAGACCCAGTACTTC
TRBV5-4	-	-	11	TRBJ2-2	CASTQSGELFF	TGTGCCAGCACCCAATCCGGGGAGCTGTTTTTT
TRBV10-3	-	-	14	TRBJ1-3	CAISESYGGNTIYF	TGTGCCATCAGTGAGTCGTACGGAGGAAACACCATATATTTT
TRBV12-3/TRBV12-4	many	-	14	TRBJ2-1	CASRKTPSYNEQFF	TGTGCCAGCAGAAAGACACCCTCCTACAATGAGCAGTTCTTC
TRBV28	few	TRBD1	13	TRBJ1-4	CASTQGLFEKLFF	TGTGCCAGCACACAGGGGTTATTTGAAAAACTGTTTTTT
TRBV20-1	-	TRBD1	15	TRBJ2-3	CSAARQGLGTDTQYF	TGCAGTGCTGCAAGACAGGGTCTGGGCACAGATACGCAGTATTTT
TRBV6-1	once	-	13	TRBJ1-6	CASTLSYNSPLHF	TGTGCCAGCACCCTCTCCTATAATTCACCCCTCCACTTT
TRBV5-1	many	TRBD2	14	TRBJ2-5	CASSLTLAEETQYF	TGCGCCAGCAGCTTGACCCTAGCGGAAGAGACCCAGTACTTC
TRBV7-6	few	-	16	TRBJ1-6	CASSLGWGAGNSPLHF	TGTGCCAGCAGCTTAGGCTGGGGCGCGGGAAATTCACCCCTCCACTTT
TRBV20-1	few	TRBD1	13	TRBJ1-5	CSARQGVNQPQHF	TGCAGTGCTCGACAGGGTGTCAATCAGCCCCAGCATTTT
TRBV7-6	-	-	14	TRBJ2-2	CASSGPSNTGELFF	TGTGCCAGCTCCGGTCCTTCCAACACCGGGGAGCTGTTTTTT
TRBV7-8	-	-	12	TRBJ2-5	CASSSIGGTQYF	TGTGCCAGCAGCTCCATTGGGGGGACCCAGTACTTC
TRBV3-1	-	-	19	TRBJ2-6	CASSQVRLINYSGANVLTF	TGTGCCAGCAGCCAAGTACGTCTGATCAATTACTCTGGGGCCAACGTCCTGACTTTC
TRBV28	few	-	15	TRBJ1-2	CASSFGAGAGEGYTF	TGTGCCAGCAGTTTCGGGGCAGGGGCAGGTGAAGGCTACACCTTC
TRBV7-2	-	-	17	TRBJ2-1	CASSSSAWASSYNEQFF	TGTGCCAGCAGCTCCTCGGCGTGGGCGAGCTCCTACAATGAGCAGTTCTTC
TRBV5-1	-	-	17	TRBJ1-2	CASSLGPTEALNYGYTF	TGCGCCAGCAGCTTGGGACCAACAGAAGCTCTTAACTATGGCTACACCTTC
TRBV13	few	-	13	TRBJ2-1	CASSLNQGHEQFF	TGTGCCAGCAGCTTAAATCAGGGGCATGAGCAGTTCTTC
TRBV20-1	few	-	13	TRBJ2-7	CSARVGPWSEQYF	TGCAGTGCTAGGGTCGGTCCGTGGAGCGAGCAGTACTTC
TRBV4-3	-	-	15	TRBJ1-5	CASSPTFNSNQPQHF	TGCGCCAGCAGCCCTACCTTTAACAGCAATCAGCCCCAGCATTTT
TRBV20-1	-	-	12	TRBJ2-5	CSARTQEETQYF	TGCAGTGCTAGAACTCAGGAAGAGACCCAGTACTTC
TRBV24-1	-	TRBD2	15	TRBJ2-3	CATSDVGGATDTQYF	TGTGCCACCAGTGATGTCGGGGGGGCCACAGATACGCAGTATTTT
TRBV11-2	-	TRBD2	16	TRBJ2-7	CASSFGSASGVRKQYF	TGTGCCAGCAGCTTTGGTTCGGCTAGCGGGGTTCGGAAGCAGTACTTC
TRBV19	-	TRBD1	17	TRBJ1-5	CASSILPGQGINQPQHF	TGTGCCAGTAGTATACTCCCGGGACAGGGGATAAATCAGCCCCAGCATTTT
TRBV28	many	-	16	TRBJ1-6	CASSSGPSSYNSPLHF	TGTGCCAGCAGCTCGGGACCGAGCTCCTATAATTCACCCCTCCACTTT
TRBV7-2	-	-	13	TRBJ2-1	CASSHLGYNEQFF	TGTGCCAGCAGCCACCTCGGCTACAATGAGCAGTTCTTC
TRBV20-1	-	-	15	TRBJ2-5	CSARLLGTLRETQYF	TGCAGTGCTAGACTTCTCGGGACTCTAAGGGAGACCCAGTACTTC
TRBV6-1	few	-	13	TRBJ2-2	CATRGLNTGELFF	TGTGCCACAAGGGGTCTTAACACCGGGGAGCTGTTTTTT
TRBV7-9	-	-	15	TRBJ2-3	CASSLTGTLTDTQYF	TGTGCCAGCAGCTTAACGGGAACGCTCACAGATACGCAGTATTTT
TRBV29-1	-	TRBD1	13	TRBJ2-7	CSVDFGQGYEQYF	TGCAGCGTTGACTTTGGACAGGGATACGAGCAGTACTTC
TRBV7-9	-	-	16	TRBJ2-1	CAGQTGYGDTYNEQFF	TGTGCCGGCCAGACGGGGTACGGGGACACCTACAATGAGCAGTTCTTC
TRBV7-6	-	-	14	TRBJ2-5	CASSLLRWQETQYF	TGTGCCAGCAGCTTATTGAGGTGGCAAGAGACCCAGTACTTC
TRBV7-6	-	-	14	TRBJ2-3	CASSLDPGSDTQYF	TGTGCCAGCAGCTTAGATCCGGGGTCAGATACGCAGTATTTT
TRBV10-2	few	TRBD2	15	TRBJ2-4	CASSGWRGGRDIQYF	TGCGCCAGCAGTGGTTGGCGGGGGGGCCGAGACATTCAGTACTTC
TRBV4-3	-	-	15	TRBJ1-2	CASSPEDRADHGYTF	TGCGCCAGCAGCCCAGAAGACCGGGCAGACCATGGCTACACCTTC
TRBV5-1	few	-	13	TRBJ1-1	CASSLAITTEAFF	TGCGCCAGCAGCTTGGCCATAACCACTGAAGCTTTCTTT
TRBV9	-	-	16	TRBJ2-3	CASSVGPRPTSDTQYF	TGTGCCAGCAGCGTAGGACCTCGCCCGACATCAGATACGCAGTATTTT
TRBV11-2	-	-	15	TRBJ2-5	CASSLKGDEGETQYF	TGTGCCAGCAGCCTAAAGGGGGACGAGGGAGAGACCCAGTACTTC